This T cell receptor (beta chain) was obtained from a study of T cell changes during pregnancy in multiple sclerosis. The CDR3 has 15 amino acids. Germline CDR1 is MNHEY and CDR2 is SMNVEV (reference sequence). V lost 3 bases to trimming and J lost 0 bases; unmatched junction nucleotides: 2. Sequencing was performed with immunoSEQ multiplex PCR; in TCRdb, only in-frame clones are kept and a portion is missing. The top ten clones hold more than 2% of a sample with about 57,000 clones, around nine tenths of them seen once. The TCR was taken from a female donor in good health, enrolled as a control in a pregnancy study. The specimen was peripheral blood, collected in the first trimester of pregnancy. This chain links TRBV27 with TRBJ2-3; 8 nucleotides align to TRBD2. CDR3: CASSFSGVSTDTQYF. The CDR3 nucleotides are TGTGCCAGCAGTTTTAGCGGGGTTAGCACAGATACGCAGTATTTT.